Presented here are 10 T cell receptor beta chains from one specimen sequenced in a study of control samples from healthy donors and cancer patients. Assay used: immunoSEQ multiplex PCR; TCRdb lists only in-frame clones, some missing. The top ten clones hold 2% of a sample with over 80,000 clones, more than 75% of them seen once. The sample comprised blood. Source of these receptors: a man between 60 and 75 years old in good health.

V and J are TRBV4-1 and TRBJ1-1, with D perhaps matching TRBD1 (6 bases). Trimming cost V 0 bases and J 4 bases, with 12 bases left between them. This CDR3 is 15 amino acids long. Per germline, CDR1 MGHRA and CDR2 YSYEKL. The CDR3: CASSQETGSGTEAFF. CDR3 nucleotides: TGCGCCAGCAGCCAAGAAACAGGGTCGGGCACTGAAGCTTTCTTT.

The chain combines TRBV9 with TRBJ1-1, with 7 positions matching TRBD1. Germline values: CDR1 SGDLS, CDR2 YYNGEE. This CDR3 has 16 amino acids. V lost 4 bases and J lost 1; bases outside the gene matches: 10. The CDR3 bases are TGTGCCAGCAGCCCCCGCCGGGACAGAGGGAACACTGAAGCTTTCTTT. Protein product: CASSPRRDRGNTEAFF. Supplemented by reference TRBV9 and TRBJ1-1, the full variable domain reads DSGVTQTPKHLITATGQRVTLRCSPRSGDLSVYWYQQSLDQGLQFLIQYYNGEERAKGNILERFSAQQFPDLHSELNLSSLELGDSALYFCASSPRRDRGNTEAFFGQGTRLTVV.

The chain has TRBV2 and TRBJ2-1; D is perhaps TRBD2 (6 bases). Germline-derived CDR1 and CDR2 are SNHLY and FYNNEI. The CDR3 covers 12 residues. Here the CDR3 DNA reads TGTGCGGCGGGGCAGGGAGTCAATGAGCAGTTCTTC. Translation: CAAGQGVNEQFF.

This clone was seen a handful of times. The rearrangement joins TRBV21-1 to TRBJ2-7; the table's TRBD1 call for D was not verified on the DNA. TRBV21-1 is deemed a pseudogene. The CDR3 spans 17 residues. The CDR3 DNA sequence: TGTGCCAGCAGCAAAGATGCCCGACAGGGAAGGGTCTACGAGCAGTACTTC. It codes for CASSKDARQGRVYEQYF.

The chain is built from TRBV4-1 and TRBJ2-7, with 10 bases aligning to TRBD1. The J segment lost 2 bases and the V segment lost 3 bases, leaving 4 bases of the junction unmatched. CDR3 length: 15 amino acids. The germline V gene has CDR1 MGHRA and CDR2 YSYEKL. The CDR3 DNA reads as TGCGCCAGCAGCCATTCGACAGGGGGCACCTACGAGCAGTACTTC. Protein sequence: CASSHSTGGTYEQYF.

The chain recombines TRBV30 with TRBJ1-1, with D maybe TRBD1 (6 bases). Germline lookup yields CDR1 GTSNPN and CDR2 SVGIG (reference sequence). This CDR3 is 13 amino acids long. Trimming took 4 bases from V and 7 from J, leaving 16 bases between them. The CDR3 spells CAWNARGTHEAFF. CDR3 coding DNA: TGTGCCTGGAACGCTCGAGGGACACATGAAGCTTTCTTT.

The chain is built from TRBV5-1 and TRBJ2-3; D possibly corresponds to TRBD2 (5 bases). V was clipped by 0 bases and J by 5 bases, with 10 bases between them. CDR3 length: 14 residues. The germline V gene encodes CDR1 SGHRS and CDR2 YFSETQ. CDR3 sequence reads: CASSLAPEGDTQYF. For the CDR3, the DNA is TGCGCCAGCAGCTTGGCCCCAGAGGGAGATACGCAGTATTTT. Complete variable domain (other parts from reference TRBV5-1 and TRBJ2-3): KAGVTQTPRYLIKTRGQQVTLSCSPISGHRSVSWYQQTPGQGLQFLFEYFSETQRNKGNFPGRFSGRQFSNSRSEMNVSTLELGDSALYLCASSLAPEGDTQYFGPGTRLTVL.

V usage is TRBV10-2 and J usage is TRBJ2-3; 9 nucleotides agree with TRBD2. J gave up 6 bases and V 0 bases, and 10 bases lay outside the gene matches. Germline V gives CDR1 WSHSY, CDR2 SAAADI. This CDR3 region has 17 residues. The CDR3 DNA follows: TGCGCCAGCAGTGAGTCGTCTTTAGCGGGAGTAGATGATACGCAGTATTTT. The encoded protein is CASSESSLAGVDDTQYF.

J is TRBJ2-2 and V is TRBV3-1 (or the pseudogene TRBV3-2), with D unclear. With 4 bases removed from V and 6 bases from J, the gap between germline ends came to 9 bases. The CDR3 is made up of 13 amino acids. CDR1 is LGHDT and CDR2 is YNNKEL in the germline V gene (reference sequence). DNA of the CDR3: TGTGCCAGCAGCCTCCCTGGGGCCGGGGAGCTGTTTTTT. Amino acid sequence: CASSLPGAGELFF.

This clone was found once. This chain joins TRBV9 and TRBJ2-3; unclear D gene. The CDR3 runs to 14 residues. Germline lookup yields CDR1 SGDLS and CDR2 YYNGEE. The V gene lost 0 bases and the J gene lost 3 bases, with 8 bases spanning the gap. CDR3 loop: CASSVVAQTDTQYF. CDR3 nucleotide sequence: TGTGCCAGCAGCGTAGTCGCCCAAACAGATACGCAGTATTTT.